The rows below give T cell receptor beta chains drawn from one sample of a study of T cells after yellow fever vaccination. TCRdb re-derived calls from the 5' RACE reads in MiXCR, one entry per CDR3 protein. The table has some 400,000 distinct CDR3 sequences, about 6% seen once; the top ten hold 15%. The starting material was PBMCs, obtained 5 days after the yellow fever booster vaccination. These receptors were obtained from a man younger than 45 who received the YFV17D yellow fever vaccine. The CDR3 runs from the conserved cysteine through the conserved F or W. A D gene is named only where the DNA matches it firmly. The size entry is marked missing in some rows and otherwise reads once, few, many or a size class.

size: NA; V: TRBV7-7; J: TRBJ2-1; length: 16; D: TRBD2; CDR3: CASSLEGLAGDYEQFF; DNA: TGTGCCAGCAGCTTAGAAGGACTAGCGGGAGACTATGAGCAGTTCTTC
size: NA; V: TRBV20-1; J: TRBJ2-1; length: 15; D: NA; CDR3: CSARLRTVPNNEQFF; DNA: TGCAGTGCTAGATTACGTACGGTTCCAAACAATGAGCAGTTCTTC
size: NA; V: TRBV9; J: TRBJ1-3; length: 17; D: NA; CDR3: CASSVAEFPSSGNTIYF; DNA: TGTGCCAGCAGCGTAGCTGAATTTCCGAGCTCTGGAAACACCATATATTTT
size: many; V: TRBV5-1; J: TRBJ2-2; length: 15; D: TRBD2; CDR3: CASSPSGSNTGELFF; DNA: TGCGCCAGCAGCCCGAGCGGGAGTAACACCGGGGAGCTGTTTTTT
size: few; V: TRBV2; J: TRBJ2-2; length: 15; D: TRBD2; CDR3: CASSELAGHTGELFF; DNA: TGTGCCAGCAGTGAGCTAGCGGGTCACACCGGGGAGCTGTTTTTT
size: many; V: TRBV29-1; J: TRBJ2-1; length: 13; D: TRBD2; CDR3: CSVAAGSYNEQFF; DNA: TGCAGCGTTGCAGCGGGGTCCTACAATGAGCAGTTCTTC
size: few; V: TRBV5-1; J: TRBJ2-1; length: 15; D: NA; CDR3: CASSLALASPNEQFF; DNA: TGCGCCAGCAGCTTGGCCCTAGCCTCTCCCAATGAGCAGTTCTTC
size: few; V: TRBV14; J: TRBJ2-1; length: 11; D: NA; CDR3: CASSQAYEQFF; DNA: TGTGCCAGCAGCCAAGCCTATGAGCAGTTCTTC
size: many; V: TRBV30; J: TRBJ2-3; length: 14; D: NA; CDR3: CAWSEGGFTDTQYF; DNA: TGTGCCTGGAGTGAGGGGGGATTCACAGATACGCAGTATTTT
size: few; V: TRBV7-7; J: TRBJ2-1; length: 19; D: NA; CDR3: CASSSRGGGRGLSYNEQFF; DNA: TGTGCCAGCAGCTCCAGGGGGGGGGGTCGGGGCCTGTCCTACAATGAGCAGTTCTTC
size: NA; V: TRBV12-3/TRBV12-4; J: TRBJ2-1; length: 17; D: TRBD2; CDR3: CASSPVQRGVRYNEQFF; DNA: TGTGCCAGCAGTCCGGTCCAGCGGGGGGTCAGGTACAATGAGCAGTTCTTC
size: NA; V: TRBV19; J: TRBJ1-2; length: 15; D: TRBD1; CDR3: CASSTGEIFDYGYTF; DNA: TGTGCCAGTTCGACAGGGGAGATTTTTGACTATGGCTACACCTTC
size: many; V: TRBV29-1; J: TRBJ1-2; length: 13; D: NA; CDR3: CSVDGGANYGYTF; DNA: TGCAGCGTTGATGGTGGGGCTAACTATGGCTACACCTTC
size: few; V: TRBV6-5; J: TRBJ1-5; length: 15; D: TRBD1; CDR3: CASSSTGEVNQPQHF; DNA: TGTGCCAGCAGTTCCACAGGGGAAGTCAATCAGCCCCAGCATTTT
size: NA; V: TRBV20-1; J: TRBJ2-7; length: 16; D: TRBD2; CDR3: CCAMPQGGRTSGEQYF; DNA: TGCTGTGCTATGCCCCAGGGCGGGAGAACTTCGGGGGAGCAGTACTTC
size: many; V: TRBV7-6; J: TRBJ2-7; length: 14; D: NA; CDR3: CASSLAVGINEQYF; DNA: TGTGCCAGCAGCTTAGCGGTGGGAATCAACGAGCAGTACTTC
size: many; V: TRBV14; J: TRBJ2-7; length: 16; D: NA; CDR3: CASSQFISTNRREQYF; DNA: TGTGCCAGCAGCCAATTTATATCCACCAACCGACGCGAGCAGTACTTC
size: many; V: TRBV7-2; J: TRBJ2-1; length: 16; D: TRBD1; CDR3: CASSYAGGLQYTEQFF; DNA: TGTGCCAGCAGCTATGCAGGGGGCCTTCAGTACACTGAGCAGTTCTTC
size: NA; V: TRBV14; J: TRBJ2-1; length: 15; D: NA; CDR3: CASSQAGNYRNEQFF; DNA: TGTGCCAGCAGCCAAGCGGGAAACTACAGAAATGAGCAGTTCTTC
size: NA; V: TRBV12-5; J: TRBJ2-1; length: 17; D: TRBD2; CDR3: CASGLGSGRYLSDEQFF; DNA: TGTGCTAGTGGTTTGGGGAGCGGGAGATATTTAAGCGATGAGCAGTTCTTC
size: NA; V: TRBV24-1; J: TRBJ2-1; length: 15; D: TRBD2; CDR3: CATSDPTSGSHEQFF; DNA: TGTGCCACCAGTGATCCGACTAGCGGGAGTCATGAGCAGTTCTTC
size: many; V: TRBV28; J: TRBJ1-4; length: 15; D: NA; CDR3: CASSLVGGHNEKLFF; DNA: TGTGCCAGCAGTTTAGTGGGCGGCCATAATGAAAAACTGTTTTTT